A single sample gave rise to the 25 T cell receptor beta chains below, sequenced in a study of shared clonotypes between healthy human individuals. The data were produced by immunoSEQ multiplex PCR, yet TCRdb's version contains in-frame clones alone and is incomplete. The profile shows 550,000 to 650,000 clones, approximately 96% of them singletons. In the naive CD8 group, cells lacked CD45RO and were positively selected for CCR7, so terminally differentiated effector memory CD45RA+ cells were left out. What was sequenced was naive CD8+ T cells sorted from blood. The receptor set was obtained from a woman in her thirties in good health.

This chain uses TRBV5-1 with TRBJ1-2; no definite D call. Germline loops: CDR1 SGHRS, CDR2 YFSETQ. V dropped 0 bases and J dropped 7 bases, with 13 bases sitting between them. CDR3 length: 14 amino acids. This CDR3 is CASSLAGEKIGYTF. As DNA, the CDR3 is TGCGCCAGCAGCTTGGCCGGGGAGAAAATTGGCTACACCTTC.

The chain carries TRBV30 and TRBJ2-3; D perhaps matches TRBD1 (5 bases). CDR3 length equals 16 residues. V dropped 2 bases and J dropped 2 bases, with 17 bases sitting between them. Germline assignment: CDR1 GTSNPN and CDR2 SVGIG (reference sequence). CDR3 region: CAWSTLLGPITDTQYF. The DNA of the CDR3 is TGTGCCTGGAGTACCCTCCTGGGGCCTATCACAGATACGCAGTATTTT.

Comment on this clone: This CDR3 is also generated by other DNA sequences in the sample. The chain combines TRBV9 with TRBJ2-2; D ambiguous. The V and J ends lost 1 base and 4 bases respectively, with 2 bases between them. The germline CDR1 and CDR2 sequences are SGDLS and YYNGEE. CDR3 length equals 12 residues. The CDR3 loop is CASSVSTGELFF. CDR3 DNA: TGTGCCAGCAGCGTATCCACCGGGGAGCTGTTTTTT.

There are a few counts of this clone. The chain couples TRBV6-5 to TRBJ2-2; D ambiguous. The V end lost 1 base, the J end lost 2 bases, and 8 bases lay between the germline ends. The CDR3 length is 15 residues. Per germline, CDR1 MNHEY and CDR2 SVGAGI. The CDR3 sequence: CASSYYSSNTGELFF. For the CDR3, the DNA is TGTGCCAGCAGTTACTATTCCTCTAACACCGGGGAGCTGTTTTTT.

The chain has TRBV27 and TRBJ2-3; 8 bases fit TRBD2. The germline gives CDR1 MNHEY, CDR2 SMNVEV (reference sequence). The length of the CDR3 is 16 residues. V was pared by 3 bases and J by 1 base, with 6 bases of the junction left unmatched. CDR3 bases: TGTGCCAGCAGTTTGTATTCGGGAGGGGGCACAGATACGCAGTATTTT. It yields the protein CASSLYSGGGTDTQYF.

The chain has TRBV5-6 and TRBJ1-5; 8 nucleotides agree with TRBD1. The germline V gene has CDR1 SGHDT and CDR2 YYEEEE. Losses at the gene ends were 1 base for V and 4 bases for J; bases not matched to a gene: 4. The CDR3 contains 15 residues. The CDR3 loop reads CASSLSGQGNQPQHF. CDR3 DNA: TGTGCCAGCAGCTTGTCAGGACAGGGTAATCAGCCCCAGCATTTT. Using reference TRBV5-6 and TRBJ1-5 for the parts outside the CDR3, the full variable domain is DAGVTQSPTHLIKTRGQQVTLRCSPKSGHDTVSWYQQALGQGPQFIFQYYEEEERQRGNFPDRFSGHQFPNYSSELNVNALLLGDSALYLCASSLSGQGNQPQHFGDGTRLSIL.

The chain combines TRBV27 with TRBJ1-2; no definite D call. The CDR3 covers 13 residues. The V and J ends lost 5 bases and 1 base respectively, with 8 bases between them. CDR1 and CDR2 from the germline V gene are MNHEY and SMNVEV (reference sequence). The CDR3 coding sequence is TGTGCCAGCAGTCCGACGGATAACTATGGCTACACCTTC. Protein product: CASSPTDNYGYTF.

The J gene is TRBJ2-1, the V gene TRBV19; 9 bases line up with TRBD2. V dropped 8 bases and J dropped 8; count of bases not matched to a gene: 13. The germline gives CDR1 LNHDA, CDR2 SQIVND (reference sequence). The CDR3 covers 15 residues. The CDR3 sequence: CASRIGVAGVYEQFF. The CDR3 DNA sequence: TGTGCCAGTCGGATTGGAGTAGCGGGAGTCTATGAGCAGTTCTTC.

The rearrangement joins TRBV14 to TRBJ2-2; no clear D. Germline lookup yields CDR1 SGHDN and CDR2 FVKESK. V was clipped by 4 bases and J by 5 bases, with 8 bases between them. This CDR3 has 13 residues. CDR3 protein: CASSPFWTGELFF. CDR3 DNA sequence: TGTGCCAGCAGCCCTTTTTGGACCGGGGAGCTGTTTTTT.

This clone was counted a few times. The J gene is TRBJ1-2, the V gene TRBV29-1; no clear D. The CDR3 consists of 10 residues. Germline V gene data show CDR1 as SQVTM and CDR2 as ANQGSEA. With 4 bases removed from V and 6 bases from J, the gap between germline ends came to 6 bases. DNA of the CDR3: TGCAGCGTTGTTGGGGATGGCTACACCTTC. The encoded protein is CSVVGDGYTF.

V is TRBV28 and J is TRBJ1-2; D is uncertain. V gave up 5 bases and J gave up 4 bases, with 14 bases separating them. CDR1 is MDHEN, CDR2 SYDVKM, per germline. The CDR3 is made up of 14 amino acids. CDR3 DNA: TGTGCCAGCAGTCCGCGGAAGGCCTCCTATGGCTACACCTTC. Residues: CASSPRKASYGYTF.

This sequence joins TRBV6-5 and TRBJ1-2; tentative D call: TRBD1 (5 bases). The V end lost 0 bases, the J end lost 4 bases, and 9 bases lay between the germline ends. This CDR3 region has 14 residues. The germline V gene has CDR1 MNHEY and CDR2 SVGAGI. This chain's CDR3 is CASSYSPGGYGYTF. CDR3 DNA sequence: TGTGCCAGCAGTTACTCACCCGGGGGCTATGGCTACACCTTC.

This clone was detected only once. V usage is TRBV28 and J usage is TRBJ2-1, with D possibly TRBD2 on 5 matching bases. Trimming pared 2 bases from V and 15 bases from J, leaving 20 bases between. The CDR3 contains 14 residues. Germline V gene sequence: CDR1 MDHEN, CDR2 SYDVKM. The CDR3 DNA reads TGTGCCAGCAGTTTAGGCCTAGCCCTGGAATCATCGTTCTTC. It encodes CASSLGLALESSFF.

The rearrangement uses TRBV9 and TRBJ2-7; 8 bases line up with TRBD2. V was pared by 3 bases and J by 6 bases, with 11 bases of the junction left unmatched. Germline CDR1 reads SGDLS; CDR2 reads YYNGEE. The CDR3 contains 15 residues. The CDR3 spells CASSASGTSGIEQYF. The CDR3 DNA sequence: TGTGCCAGCAGCGCTTCCGGGACTAGTGGGATCGAGCAGTACTTC.

This clone was seen once. The rearrangement links TRBV25-1 to TRBJ2-3; 10 nucleotides line up with TRBD1. V shed 6 bases, J shed 5 bases, and the junction held 8 bases outside the gene matches. Germline V gene lookup returns CDR1 MGHDK and CDR2 SYGVNS. The length of the CDR3 is 15 residues. The CDR3 here is CASRHRDRGIDTQYF. For the CDR3, the DNA is TGTGCCAGCAGACACCGGGACAGGGGCATAGATACGCAGTATTTT.

The V and J genes are TRBV4-2 and TRBJ2-3; TRBD2 aligns across 10 bases. The germline V gene encodes CDR1 LGHNA and CDR2 YNFKEQ. The CDR3 runs to 20 residues. J gave up 3 bases and V 2 bases, and 17 bases lay outside the gene matches. CDR3: CASSQLGGTEREGGTDTQYF. In DNA, the CDR3 is TGTGCCAGCAGCCAACTAGGAGGAACCGAGCGGGAGGGTGGGACAGATACGCAGTATTTT.

This clone came up once. This chain connects TRBV29-1 to TRBJ1-6; no reliable D call. The CDR3 loop spans 13 amino acids. Per the germline V gene, CDR1 is SQVTM and CDR2 is ANQGSEA. V gave up 4 bases and J gave up 5 bases, with 9 bases separating them. The CDR3 loop is CSVVLRNNSPLHF. DNA of the CDR3: TGCAGCGTTGTGCTGAGGAATAATTCACCCCTCCACTTT.

V and J are TRBV2 and TRBJ2-2, with 9 bases that match TRBD1. The CDR3 consists of 15 residues. Trimming at V came to 5 bases and at J to 6 bases, leaving 7 bases not matched to a gene. Looked up from germline, CDR1 is SNHLY and CDR2 is FYNNEI. The CDR3 region is CASSPGTGFPGELFF. In DNA form, the CDR3 reads TGTGCCAGCAGTCCCGGGACAGGGTTCCCCGGGGAGCTGTTTTTT.

The chain joins TRBV29-1 to TRBJ2-2; no clear D. The V gene lost 4 bases and the J gene lost 7 bases, with 7 bases spanning the gap. This CDR3 region has 11 residues. Germline CDR1 and CDR2: SQVTM and ANQGSEA. CDR3 nucleotides: TGCAGCGTTGTATTTGACGGGGAGCTGTTTTTT. Translating it yields CSVVFDGELFF.

V gene TRBV30 combines with J gene TRBJ1-2; 7 positions match TRBD1. From germline, CDR1 is GTSNPN and CDR2 SVGIG (reference sequence). The CDR3 runs 15 residues. Germline trimming cut 3 bases from V and 5 bases from J; bases unmatched to any gene: 12. CDR3 in amino acids: CAWSYNRQGSYGYTF. The CDR3 DNA reads as TGTGCCTGGAGCTACAACCGACAGGGTTCATATGGCTACACCTTC. The whole variable domain, remainder taken from reference TRBV30 and TRBJ1-2, is SQTIHQWPATLVQPVGSPLSLECTVEGTSNPNLYWYRQAAGRGLQLLFYSVGIGQISSEVPQNLSASRPQDRQFILSSKKLLLSDSGFYLCAWSYNRQGSYGYTFGSGTRLTVV.

This sequence joins TRBV9 and TRBJ1-1, with D perhaps TRBD1 (5 bases). This CDR3 has 18 residues. Per the germline V gene, CDR1 is SGDLS and CDR2 is YYNGEE. V was trimmed by 4 bases and J by 1 base, leaving 23 bases between them. The CDR3 coding sequence is TGTGCCAGCAGCCGATTGGGGGAACCGGGACCTAAGAACACTGAAGCTTTCTTT. This encodes CASSRLGEPGPKNTEAFF. Filled out from reference TRBV9 and TRBJ1-1, the complete variable domain reads DSGVTQTPKHLITATGQRVTLRCSPRSGDLSVYWYQQSLDQGLQFLIQYYNGEERAKGNILERFSAQQFPDLHSELNLSSLELGDSALYFCASSRLGEPGPKNTEAFFGQGTRLTVV.

This rearrangement joins TRBV7-9 to TRBJ1-4, with a possible D match to TRBD1 (6 bases). The germline CDR1 and CDR2 sequences are SEHNR and FQNEAQ (reference sequence). This CDR3 comprises 14 residues. Deletions cut 6 bases from V and 6 bases from J, with 14 bases between. The CDR3, as DNA: TGTGCCAGCAGTGAAGGGGGGTTATATGAAAAACTGTTTTTT. Protein sequence: CASSEGGLYEKLFF. Based on the CDR3 plus reference TRBV7-9 and TRBJ1-4, the full variable domain is DTGVSQNPRHKITKRGQNVTFRCDPISEHNRLYWYRQTLGQGPEFLTYFQNEAQLEKSRLLSDRFSAERPKGSFSTLEIQRTEQGDSAMYLCASSEGGLYEKLFFGSGTQLSVL.

J is TRBJ2-5 and V is TRBV10-3, with D unclear. The V gene's germline CDR1 is ENHRY and CDR2 SYGVKD. The CDR3 runs 13 residues. V lost 4 bases to trimming and J lost 2 bases, with 8 bases between them. The CDR3 DNA follows: TGTGCCATCAGTGCCCCAATGCAAGAGACCCAGTACTTC. Translation: CAISAPMQETQYF.

V usage is TRBV7-9 and J usage is TRBJ1-2; D is unclear. Germline CDR1 reads SEHNR; CDR2 reads FQNEAQ (reference sequence). CDR3 length: 14 residues. The V end lost 1 base, the J end lost 1 base, and 7 bases lay between the germline ends. CDR3 nucleotides: TGTGCCAGCAGCTTAGGTAGCGGTAACTATGGCTACACCTTC. Translated: CASSLGSGNYGYTF.

This chain connects TRBV10-1 to TRBJ1-2; D not resolved. This CDR3 contains 15 residues. CDR1 WNHNN and CDR2 SYGVQD come from the germline V gene (reference sequence). Trimming removed 0 bases at V and 8 bases at J, with 16 bases between. CDR3 sequence: CASSESSQDAGGYTF. The CDR3 bases are TGCGCCAGCAGTGAGTCGAGTCAGGATGCGGGAGGCTACACCTTC.